This passage covers 5 T cell receptor beta chains from one sample sequenced in a study of blood T cell repertoires in COVID-19 (dated by TCRdb to about 2020). Library preparation used the immunoSEQ multiplex PCR assay. The immuneACCESS repertoire file appears here via TCRdb, limited to in-frame rearrangements. These files lack a portion of the clones; in checked studies, under half of the deficit traces to unresolved V genes, and the cause of the others is not known. The table for this sample lists just under 70,000 clones; 75% to 90% of them were counted only once. The top ten clonotypes cover about 8.1% of the sample. Sequences were obtained from peripheral blood. Receptors were obtained from a man younger than 40 with acute or convalescent COVID-19.

Only one count was recorded for this clone. The rearrangement uses TRBV7-6 and TRBJ1-1, with TRBD1 identical over 7 bases. This CDR3 comprises 14 residues. V was pared by 6 bases and J by 3 bases, with 7 bases of the junction left unmatched. Per the germline V gene, CDR1 is SGHVS and CDR2 is FNYEAQ. In DNA form, the CDR3 reads TGTGCCAGCAGTTCACAGGGGTGGGACACTGAAGCTTTCTTT. Amino acid sequence: CASSSQGWDTEAFF.

This sequence joins TRBV2 and TRBJ2-7, with no clear D. V lost 8 bases to trimming and J lost 0 bases, with 5 bases between them. Germline V gene lookup returns CDR1 SNHLY and CDR2 FYNNEI. The CDR3 totals 11 residues. The CDR3 region is CASASSYEQYF. Here the CDR3 DNA reads TGTGCCAGCGCGAGCTCCTACGAGCAGTACTTC.

Details on this clone: The same CDR3 is also encoded by other DNA sequences in this sample. This rearrangement joins TRBV2 to TRBJ1-2; 7 nucleotides agree with TRBD1. The germline V gene encodes CDR1 SNHLY and CDR2 FYNNEI. The J segment lost 1 base and the V segment lost 5 bases, leaving 1 base of the junction unmatched. The length of the CDR3 is 13 residues. The DNA of the CDR3 is TGTGCCAGCAGTAGGGACAGTAACTATGGCTACACCTTC. Translation gives CASSRDSNYGYTF. The variable domain in full, completed from reference TRBV2 and TRBJ1-2, reads EPEVTQTPSHQVTQMGQEVILRCVPISNHLYFYWYRQILGQKVEFLVSFYNNEISEKSEIFDDQFSVERPDGSNFTLKIRSTKLEDSAMYFCASSRDSNYGYTFGSGTRLTVV.

The chain links TRBV5-1 to TRBJ2-1; perhaps TRBD2 as D (5 bases). This CDR3 has 14 amino acids. V lost 5 bases and J 0 bases, leaving 9 bases between the germline ends. The germline CDR1 and CDR2 sequences are SGHRS and YFSETQ. The CDR3 region has the DNA TGCGCCAGCAGTATAGCGAGCTCCTACAATGAGCAGTTCTTC. Translating gives CASSIASSYNEQFF. The whole variable domain, remainder taken from reference TRBV5-1 and TRBJ2-1, is KAGVTQTPRYLIKTRGQQVTLSCSPISGHRSVSWYQQTPGQGLQFLFEYFSETQRNKGNFPGRFSGRQFSNSRSEMNVSTLELGDSALYLCASSIASSYNEQFFGPGTRLTVL.

The chain combines TRBV6-6 with TRBJ1-1; weak D call: TRBD1 (5 bases). The germline V gene has CDR1 MNHNY and CDR2 SVGAGI (reference sequence). The CDR3 consists of 11 residues. V lost 5 bases and J lost 7, with 8 bases in between. This CDR3 is CASSPGNEAFF. The CDR3, as DNA: TGTGCCAGCAGTCCAGGGAATGAAGCTTTCTTT.